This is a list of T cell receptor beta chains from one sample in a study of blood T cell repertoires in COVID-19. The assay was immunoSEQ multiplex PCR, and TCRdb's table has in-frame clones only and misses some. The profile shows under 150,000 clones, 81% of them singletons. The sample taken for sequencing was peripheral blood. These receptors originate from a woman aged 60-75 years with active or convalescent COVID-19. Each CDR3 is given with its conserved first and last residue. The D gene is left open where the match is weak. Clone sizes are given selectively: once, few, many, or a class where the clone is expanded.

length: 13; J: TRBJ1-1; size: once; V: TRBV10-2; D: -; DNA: TGCGCCAGCAGTGAACAGGACAACACTGAAGCTTTCTTT; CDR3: CASSEQDNTEAFF
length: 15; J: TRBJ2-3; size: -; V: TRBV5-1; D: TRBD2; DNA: TGCGCCAGCAGCTCGATGACTAGCGACACAGATACGCAGTATTTT; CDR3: CASSSMTSDTDTQYF
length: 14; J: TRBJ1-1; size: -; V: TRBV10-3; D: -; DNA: TGTGCCATCATGGGGCAGGGGCCGAACACTGAAGCTTTCTTT; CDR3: CAIMGQGPNTEAFF
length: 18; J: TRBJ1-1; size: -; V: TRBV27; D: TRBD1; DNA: TGTGCCAGCAGCCGTAAACCAGGGGGCGGGGGCATGAACACTGAAGCTTTCTTT; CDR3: CASSRKPGGGGMNTEAFF
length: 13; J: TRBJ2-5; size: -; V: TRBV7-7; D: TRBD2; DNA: TGTGCCAGCAGCTGGACTAGCGGAGAGACCCAGTACTTC; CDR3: CASSWTSGETQYF
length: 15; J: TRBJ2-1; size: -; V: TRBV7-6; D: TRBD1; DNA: TGTGCCAGCGGTTGGGGACAGGAGATTTACAATGAGCAGTTCTTC; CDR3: CASGWGQEIYNEQFF
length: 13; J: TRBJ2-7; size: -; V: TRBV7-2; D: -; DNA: TGTGCCAGCAGCCAGAGAGGGGGAAACGAGCAGTACTTC; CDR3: CASSQRGGNEQYF
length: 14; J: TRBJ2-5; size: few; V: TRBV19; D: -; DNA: TGTGCCAGTAGTCCCGAGGTGCTGAGGGAGACCCAGTACTTC; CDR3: CASSPEVLRETQYF
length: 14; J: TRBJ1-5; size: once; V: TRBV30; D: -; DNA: TGTGCCTGGATGGGAGATCATAGCAATCAGCCCCAGCATTTT; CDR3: CAWMGDHSNQPQHF
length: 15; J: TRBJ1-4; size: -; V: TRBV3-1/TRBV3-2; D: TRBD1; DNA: TGTGCCAGCAGCGGGGGGACAGGGGGAAGTGAAAAACTGTTTTTT; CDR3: CASSGGTGGSEKLFF
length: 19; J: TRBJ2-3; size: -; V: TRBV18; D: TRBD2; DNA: TGTGCCAGCTCACCACGAATTTCTTGGACTAGCGGGAGGGAAGATACGCAGTATTTT; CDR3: CASSPRISWTSGREDTQYF
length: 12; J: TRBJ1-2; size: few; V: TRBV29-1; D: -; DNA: TGCAGCGTTGTGGGCCCAGGGTATGGCTACACCTTC; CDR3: CSVVGPGYGYTF
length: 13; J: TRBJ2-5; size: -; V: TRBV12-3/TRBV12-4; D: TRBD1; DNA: TGTGCCAGCAGTCGGGACAGTGGAGAGACCCAGTACTTC; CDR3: CASSRDSGETQYF
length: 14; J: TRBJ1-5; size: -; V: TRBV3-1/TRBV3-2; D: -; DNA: TGTGCCAGCAGCCAGGGGGCTTCGGATCAGCCCCAGCATTTT; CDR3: CASSQGASDQPQHF
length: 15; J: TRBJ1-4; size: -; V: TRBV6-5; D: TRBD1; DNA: TGTGCCAGCAGGGGGACAGGGAAGGCTAATGAAAAACTGTTTTTT; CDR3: CASRGTGKANEKLFF
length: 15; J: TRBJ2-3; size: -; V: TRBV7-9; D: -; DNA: TGTGCCAGCAGCTTAGACCCCAGGGGCACAGATACGCAGTATTTT; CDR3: CASSLDPRGTDTQYF
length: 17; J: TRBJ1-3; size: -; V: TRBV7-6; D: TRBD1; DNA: TGTGCCAGCAGCTTTGGCACAGGGGTACGATCTGGAAACACCATATATTTT; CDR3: CASSFGTGVRSGNTIYF
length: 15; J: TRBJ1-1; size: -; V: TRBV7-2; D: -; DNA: TGTGCCAGCAGCCCTCTTTTAGCGGGGAGCACTGAAGCTTTCTTT; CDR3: CASSPLLAGSTEAFF
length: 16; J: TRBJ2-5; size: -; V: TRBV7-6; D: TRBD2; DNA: TGTGCCAGCAGCTTAGTTGGACTAGCAAGCCAAGAGACCCAGTACTTC; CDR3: CASSLVGLASQETQYF
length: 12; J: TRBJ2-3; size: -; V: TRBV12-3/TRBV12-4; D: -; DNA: TGTGCCAGCAGTTTTGCGGAAGATACGCAGTATTTT; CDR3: CASSFAEDTQYF
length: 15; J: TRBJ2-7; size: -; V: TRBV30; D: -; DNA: TGTGCCTGGATGGAGGGGCTTTCCAGCTCCTACGAGCAGTACTTC; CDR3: CAWMEGLSSSYEQYF
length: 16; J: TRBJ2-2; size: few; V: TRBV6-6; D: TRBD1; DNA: TGTGCCAGCAGTATAGGACAGGGATGGAACACCGGGGAGCTGTTTTTT; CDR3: CASSIGQGWNTGELFF
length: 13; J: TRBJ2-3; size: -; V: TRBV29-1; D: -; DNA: TGCAGCGTTGAACTGAACCGCGCAGATACGCAGTATTTT; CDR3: CSVELNRADTQYF
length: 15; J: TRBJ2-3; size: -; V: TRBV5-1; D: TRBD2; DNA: TGCGCCAGCAGCTTGGGCGGGAGTGGGGCAGATACGCAGTATTTT; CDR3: CASSLGGSGADTQYF
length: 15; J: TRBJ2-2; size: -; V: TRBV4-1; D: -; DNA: TGCGCCAGCAGCCCATTCCCGGTAGGAGCCGGGGAGCTGTTTTTT; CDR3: CASSPFPVGAGELFF
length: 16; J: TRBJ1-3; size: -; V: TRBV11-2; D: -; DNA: TGTGCCAGCAGCTTAGAATACGGTTACTCTGGAAACACCATATATTTT; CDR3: CASSLEYGYSGNTIYF